Shown below are 19 T cell receptor beta chains from a single sample sequenced in a study of CXCR3-negative and CXCR3-positive naive CD8 T cells. UMI-labeled 5' RACE yielded the TRB cDNA libraries. Using the 5' RACE reads, TCRdb records one entry per CDR3 protein without DNA. With approximately 66,000 distinct CDR3 sequences in the sample, the ten largest clones hold approximately 1.5%. Source material: naive CXCR3- CD8+ T cells from blood. Stated subset: CD45RO-CCR7+CD27+CD95- naive CD8+ T cells lacking CXCR3 (TNR3-). These TCRs come from a human donor in good health. Some clones in this sample may be carry-over from other donors' samples.

The V gene is TRBV5-4, the J gene TRBJ1-1; the TRBD1 assignment by TCRdb is unverifiable without DNA. Germline loops: CDR1 SGHNT, CDR2 YYREEE (reference sequence). The CDR3 covers 14 residues. CDR3 sequence reads: CASSRDGGNTEAFF.

The CDR3 loop reads CASSPRDRAVAEAFF. V is TRBV4-1 and J is TRBJ1-1; TCRdb selects TRBD1, and the lack of DNA leaves this call unchecked. Germline-derived CDR1 and CDR2 are MGHRA and YSYEKL. The CDR3 spans 15 residues.

The J gene is TRBJ2-1, the V gene TRBV23-1; TCRdb picks TRBD2, but there is no DNA to check that call. TRBV23-1 is known as an ORF, though its function is uncertain. The CDR3 extends over 18 amino acids. CDR3: CASSQSPQGGTSGNEQFF.

This rearrangement joins TRBV5-1 to TRBJ1-2; TCRdb outputs TRBD1, but without DNA this stays unchecked. CDR1 is SGHRS, CDR2 YFSETQ, per germline. This CDR3 has 15 amino acids. The CDR3 sequence: CASSLGQGLSFGYTF.

The rearrangement links TRBV5-4 to TRBJ1-4; checking the TCRdb D call of TRBD1 is not possible without DNA. The CDR3 spans 15 residues. Germline CDR1 reads SGHNT; CDR2 reads YYREEE (reference sequence). This CDR3 is CASSLTGTGSEKLFF. Based on the CDR3 plus reference TRBV5-4 and TRBJ1-4, the full variable domain is ETGVTQSPTHLIKTRGQQVTLRCSSQSGHNTVSWYQQALGQGPQFIFQYYREEENGRGNFPPRFSGLQFPNYSSELNVNALELDDSALYLCASSLTGTGSEKLFFGSGTQLSVL.

The chain links TRBV7-9 to TRBJ2-6; there is no DNA to check the TCRdb D call of TRBD1. The CDR3 contains 21 residues. Germline V gene lookup returns CDR1 SEHNR and CDR2 FQNEAQ (reference sequence). This CDR3 is CASSRNSARDRDSTGANVLTF.

V gene TRBV28 combines with J gene TRBJ1-2. This CDR3 is 16 amino acids long. CDR1 is MDHEN and CDR2 is SYDVKM in the germline V gene. The CDR3 protein is CASQKPSGWVNYGYTF.

The rearrangement uses TRBV5-6 and TRBJ1-2. This CDR3 contains 13 residues. Per the germline V gene, CDR1 is SGHDT and CDR2 is YYEEEE. CDR3 region: CASSLGNNYGYTF.

The chain has TRBV7-2 and TRBJ2-1; TCRdb reports TRBD2, a call that lacks DNA to check it against. This CDR3 has 18 residues. CDR1 and CDR2 (germline): SGHTA, FQGNSA. The CDR3 sequence is CASSLETSGVSSYNEQFF.

This chain connects TRBV11-2 to TRBJ2-5; the TCRdb D gene call, TRBD1, has no DNA to confirm it. From germline, CDR1 is SGHAT and CDR2 FQNNGV. The CDR3 is 15 residues long. CDR3 region: CASSFQGGSQETQYF.

This chain connects TRBV12-3 or TRBV12-4 to TRBJ1-2. This CDR3 has 13 amino acids. The CDR3 loop is CASSSGVFYGYTF.

The gene calls are TRBV29-1 and TRBJ1-5; the TRBD1 assignment by TCRdb is unverifiable without DNA. The germline gives CDR1 SQVTM, CDR2 ANQGSEA. The CDR3 is 13 residues long. The CDR3 is CSGIVGANQPQHF.

V and J are TRBV12-3 or TRBV12-4 and TRBJ2-1; TCRdb reports TRBD1, a call that lacks DNA to check it against. The CDR3 is made up of 15 amino acids. CDR3 region: CASSLAGQGYNEQFF.

This rearrangement joins TRBV19 to TRBJ2-7; TCRdb selects TRBD2, and the lack of DNA leaves this call unchecked. CDR1 is LNHDA, CDR2 SQIVND, per germline (reference sequence). There are 12 residues in the CDR3. CDR3 amino acids: CAVSGGASEQYF. Full variable domain (outside the CDR3, taken from reference TRBV19 and TRBJ2-7): DGGITQSPKYLFRKEGQNVTLSCEQNLNHDAMYWYRQDPGQGLRLIYYSQIVNDFQKGDIAEGYSVSREKKESFPLTVTSAQKNPTAFYLCAVSGGASEQYFGPGTRLTVT.

The chain carries TRBV6-2 or TRBV6-3 and TRBJ1-5; TCRdb returns TRBD1, unconfirmable since there is no DNA. The CDR3 totals 18 residues. The germline V gene encodes CDR1 MNHEY and CDR2 SVGEGT. CDR3 region: CASSYSDSGTGWWQPQHF.

The V call is TRBV5-1, the J call TRBJ1-2. Germline V gives CDR1 SGHRS, CDR2 YFSETQ. This CDR3 comprises 13 residues. Here the CDR3 reads CASSLGLFDGYTF.

The chain recombines TRBV20-1 with TRBJ2-4. Germline V gene data show CDR1 as DFQATT and CDR2 as SNEGSKA (reference sequence). The CDR3 has 13 amino acids. The CDR3 protein is CSARDLDGNIQYF.

J is TRBJ2-7 and V is TRBV28; TCRdb reports TRBD1, a call that lacks DNA to check it against. The CDR3 totals 13 residues. Germline-derived CDR1 and CDR2 are MDHEN and SYDVKM. The chain's CDR3 is CAAQAATSYEQYF.

V and J are TRBV28 and TRBJ2-3; the D gene TCRdb calls, TRBD1, cannot be checked with no DNA. CDR3 length equals 16 residues. In germline, CDR1 is MDHEN, CDR2 SYDVKM. This chain's CDR3 is CASTGSDRGLGDTQYF.